Listed here is a single T cell receptor (beta chain). The V and J ends lost 2 bases and 2 bases, in that order; junction bases with no gene match: 3. Germline V gives CDR1 KGHSH, CDR2 LQKENI. The CDR3 loop spans 14 amino acids. The data were taken from a study of blood T cell repertoires in COVID-19. Profiling relied on immunoSEQ multiplex PCR, and the TCRdb table lists in-frame clones only, not all of them. The data show 100,000 to 120,000 clones, with about 85% seen just once and about 3.9% held by the top ten. Sequenced input: peripheral blood. The receptor's source is a man in his forties or fifties with acute or convalescent COVID-19. The chain has TRBV18 and TRBJ2-7, with TRBD2 matching over 7 bases. CDR3 protein: CASSPGGEPYEQYF. In nucleotides, the CDR3 is TGTGCCAGCTCACCAGGGGGGGAACCCTACGAGCAGTACTTC.